Following are 9 T cell receptor beta chains from one sample sequenced in a study of cytomegalovirus exposure and HLA in healthy donors. The PCR used 60 Vbeta and 13 Jbeta primers. The data were produced by immunoSEQ multiplex PCR, yet TCRdb's version contains in-frame clones alone and is incomplete. Found here are 79,000 or so clones, roughly three quarters of them singletons; the top ten hold around 21%. The sample comprised PBMCs. The receptors were sampled from a woman in her 40s in good health and CMV-seropositive.

The V and J genes are TRBV5-1 and TRBJ1-1, with D possibly matching TRBD1 (6 bases). CDR1 SGHRS and CDR2 YFSETQ come from the germline V gene. V was trimmed by 3 bases and J by 5 bases, leaving 20 bases between them. This CDR3 has 16 amino acids. The CDR3: CASSSGGQYLGTEAFF. The CDR3 DNA sequence: TGCGCCAGCAGCTCAGGAGGACAGTATCTGGGGACTGAAGCTTTCTTT.

This chain uses TRBV9 with TRBJ2-3; TRBD2 might be the D (6 bases). The CDR3 consists of 13 residues. The germline CDR1 and CDR2 sequences are SGDLS and YYNGEE. Trimming removed 5 bases at V and 2 bases at J, with 9 bases between. CDR3 DNA sequence: TGTGCCAGCAGTAGCGGTAACACAGATACGCAGTATTTT. As protein: CASSSGNTDTQYF.

In DNA, the CDR3 is TGTGCCTCAAATATGGGACAGGGGGCGTTTGGGTATGGCTACACCTTC. Translated: CASNMGQGAFGYGYTF. The chain joins TRBV30 to TRBJ1-2; TRBD1 matches 12 bases. The ends lost 7 bases at V and 5 bases at J; junction bases unmatched: 14. Looked up from germline, CDR1 is GTSNPN and CDR2 is SVGIG (reference sequence). The CDR3 has 16 amino acids.

This chain joins TRBV6-1 and TRBJ2-2; D is perhaps TRBD2 (7 bases). This CDR3 is built from 15 residues. Deletions cut 8 bases from V and 4 bases from J, with 17 bases between. CDR1 is MNHNS, CDR2 SASEGT, per germline. The CDR3 sequence is CASGNGGLGTGELFF. The DNA of the CDR3 is TGTGCCAGCGGCAACGGGGGGCTCGGCACCGGGGAGCTGTTTTTT.

J is TRBJ2-7 and V is TRBV7-8; D is possibly TRBD2 (5 bases). Trimming took 1 base from V and 2 from J, leaving 12 bases between them. Looked up from germline, CDR1 is SGHVS and CDR2 is FQNEAQ. The CDR3 sequence is 15 residues long. The CDR3 DNA is TGTGCCAGCAGCTTAGGCGCTAGAGGGCCCTACGAGCAGTACTTC. Translating gives CASSLGARGPYEQYF.

The chain is built from TRBV7-3 and TRBJ2-3; no firm D call. The CDR3 loop spans 13 amino acids. The V and J ends lost 3 bases and 2 bases respectively, with 6 bases between them. The germline V gene has CDR1 SGHTA and CDR2 FQGTGA. DNA for the CDR3: TGTGCCAGCAGCTTGGGCTACACAGATACGCAGTATTTT. This sequence encodes CASSLGYTDTQYF.

A single count supports this clone. V and J are TRBV6-1 and TRBJ2-4; 7 nucleotides agree with TRBD1. J gave up 3 bases and V 4 bases, and 12 bases lay outside the gene matches. There are 17 residues in the CDR3. Germline-derived CDR1 and CDR2 are MNHNS and SASEGT. CDR3 protein: CASSVAPQTGNKNIQYF. The DNA for the CDR3 is TGTGCCAGCAGTGTTGCCCCACAGACAGGGAACAAAAACATTCAGTACTTC.

The chain employs TRBV6-1 and TRBJ1-3, with TRBD1 matching over 7 bases. J lost 4 bases, V lost 6 bases, and 6 bases had no gene match. The CDR3 consists of 14 residues. Per the germline V gene, CDR1 is MNHNS and CDR2 is SASEGT. This chain's CDR3 is CASRKQGRGNTIYF. CDR3 nucleotide sequence: TGTGCCAGCAGGAAACAGGGGCGGGGAAACACCATATATTTT.

The chain joins TRBV4-1 to TRBJ2-6, with 8 bases identical to TRBD1. V dropped 0 bases and J dropped 0; count of bases not matched to a gene: 4. The CDR3 is 18 residues long. The V gene's germline CDR1 is MGHRA and CDR2 YSYEKL. For the CDR3, the DNA is TGCGCCAGCAGCCAAGATGGGACAGGCAACTCTGGGGCCAACGTCCTGACTTTC. Residues: CASSQDGTGNSGANVLTF.